A selection of T cell receptor beta chains follows, all from one sample in a study of T cell repertoires in cytomegalovirus infection. Which antigens these TCRs recognize remains unknown. Each CDR3 protein gets one entry after TCRdb re-called the reads with MiXCR. The repertoire consists of roughly 280,000 distinct CDR3 sequences, with approximately 22% occurring once and the leading ten covering approximately 20%. The sequencing used cultured PBMCs, collected from culture after CMV antigen stimulation. Receptors were obtained from a human donor in good health (CMV status not recorded). Some clones in this sample may be carry-over from other donors' samples. CDR3s include the opening cysteine and the closing phenylalanine or tryptophan. Each record gives: clone size, J gene, D gene, V gene, CDR3 DNA, CDR3 protein. A D gene is named only where the DNA matches it firmly. The listing skips clone size in some rows; elsewhere it reads once, few, many or a size class.

>few|TRBJ2-7|TRBD1|TRBV6-2/TRBV6-3
TGTGCCAGCAGTTACCACGACAGGGGGCCGTACGAGCAGTACTTC
CASSYHDRGPYEQYF
>few|TRBJ2-2|-|TRBV12-3/TRBV12-4
TGTGCCAGCATGGGGGGACCCGGGGAGCTGTTTTTT
CASMGGPGELFF
>-|TRBJ2-2|TRBD2|TRBV11-2
TGTGCCAGCAGCCCTACGGCTAGCGGGAGAACCGGGGAGCTGTTTTTT
CASSPTASGRTGELFF
>many|TRBJ1-1|-|TRBV27
TGTGCCAGCAGTTCCCACCAGAACACTGAAGCTTTCTTT
CASSSHQNTEAFF
>few|TRBJ1-2|-|TRBV4-1
TGCGCCAGCAGCCTAACCCAAGGGGTAGCAAACTATGGCTACACCTTC
CASSLTQGVANYGYTF
>-|TRBJ2-7|TRBD1|TRBV3-1
TGTGCCAGCAGCCGCCGGGACAGGGTCTTCGAGCAGTACTTC
CASSRRDRVFEQYF
>few|TRBJ2-1|-|TRBV7-3
TGTGCCAGCAGCTTAGGCCCAGCGGACTTCAATGAGCAGTTCTTC
CASSLGPADFNEQFF
>few|TRBJ1-5|-|TRBV12-3/TRBV12-4
TGTGCCAGCAGTTTTTTTATAGGGGAAACGGGCAATCAGCCCCAGCATTTT
CASSFFIGETGNQPQHF
>few|TRBJ1-4|-|TRBV2
TGTGCCAGCAGGCTAGGGAGTGAAAAACTGTTTTTT
CASRLGSEKLFF
>-|TRBJ2-7|TRBD1|TRBV19
TGTGCCAGTAGCGACGCTGCAGGGGGCGAGCAGTACTTC
CASSDAAGGEQYF
>few|TRBJ1-2|TRBD1|TRBV14
TGTGCCAGCAGCCAAGGACAGGGAGGCTACTATGGCTACACCTTC
CASSQGQGGYYGYTF
>-|TRBJ1-3|-|TRBV10-3
TGTGCCATCAGCCAAGGACAGAGGGTCTTTGGAAACACCATATATTTT
CAISQGQRVFGNTIYF
>-|TRBJ2-1|-|TRBV6-2/TRBV6-3
TGTGCCAGCAGGTCCCTCTTGATAGGCCATGAGCAGTTCTTC
CASRSLLIGHEQFF
>-|TRBJ2-7|-|TRBV20-1
TGCAGTGCGGAACAGGGTTACGAGCAGTACTTC
CSAEQGYEQYF
>-|TRBJ1-2|-|TRBV5-4
TGTGCCAGCAGCGAAGGGACTTATGGCTACACCTTC
CASSEGTYGYTF
>-|TRBJ2-5|TRBD1|TRBV11-2
TGTGCCAGCAGCATGACAGGGGGAACGGAGACCCAGTACTTC
CASSMTGGTETQYF
>few|TRBJ2-1|TRBD2|TRBV28
TGTGCCAGCAGTCAAGGAACGACTAGCGGGGCTAATGAGCAGTTCTTC
CASSQGTTSGANEQFF
>few|TRBJ1-5|-|TRBV2
TGTGCCAGCAGAGAGGCTACCGGGAACCAAAATCAGCCCCAGCATTTT
CASREATGNQNQPQHF
>-|TRBJ1-1|TRBD1|TRBV27
TGTGCCAGCAGTCCCCGACAGGGGGCGAGGAACACTGAAGCTTTCTTT
CASSPRQGARNTEAFF
>few|TRBJ2-3|-|TRBV4-3
TGCGCCAGCAGCCAAGAAGGGGGGGGGCCCACAGATACGCAGTATTTT
CASSQEGGGPTDTQYF
>-|TRBJ2-5|TRBD1|TRBV12-3/TRBV12-4
TGTGCCAGCAGTTTAGGAGGGGACAGACCCCAAGAGACCCAGTACTTC
CASSLGGDRPQETQYF
>-|TRBJ2-2|TRBD2|TRBV7-2
TGTGCCAGCAGCTTAATTCTAGCGGGAGTTCCAAACGCCGGGGAGCTGTTTTTT
CASSLILAGVPNAGELFF
>-|TRBJ2-3|TRBD2|TRBV7-3
TGTGCCAGCAGCTTAGAGAAGCGGGGTCTAGGCACAGATACGCAGTATTTT
CASSLEKRGLGTDTQYF
>few|TRBJ2-3|TRBD2|TRBV6-5
TGTGCCAGCAGAATAACCGGGACTAGCGGCTACACAGATACGCAGTATTTT
CASRITGTSGYTDTQYF
>once|TRBJ1-1|-|TRBV20-1
TGCAGTGCCCCCGGCTCTCCGGTGAACACTGAAGCTTTCTTT
CSAPGSPVNTEAFF
>few|TRBJ2-7|TRBD2|TRBV7-9
TGTGCCAGCAGCTTAGAGGGAGGGAAAAGGGCTTACGAGCAGTACTTC
CASSLEGGKRAYEQYF
>-|TRBJ1-5|-|TRBV19
TGTGCCAGTAGTATAGTCGGCGTCAATCAGCCCCAGCATTTT
CASSIVGVNQPQHF
>-|TRBJ2-7|-|TRBV9
TGTGCCAGCAGCGTCGAAGCAGGGGCGGACTACGAGCAGTACTTC
CASSVEAGADYEQYF
>many|TRBJ2-7|-|TRBV7-2
TGTGCCAGCAGCCCTCATGCGGGGTTAGGTACCTACGAGCAGTACTTC
CASSPHAGLGTYEQYF
>many|TRBJ1-1|-|TRBV12-3/TRBV12-4
TGTGCCAGCAGCTTAACAGGGTACACTGAAGCTTTCTTT
CASSLTGYTEAFF